This T cell receptor (beta chain) was identified during a study of CD8+ T cells in alopecia areata. Overall study findings and caveats: Possibly as an HLA-related effect, TCR sharing across patients appeared less clear than in mice. Tissue-resident alphabeta T cells belonging to normal skin likewise get sequenced within scalp specimens.

The treatment here: oral pan-JAK inhibitor, 5-10 mg twice daily. Researchers gathered lesional scalp punch biopsies and peripheral blood from patients with alopecia areata. Investigators isolated RNA and reverse transcribed it into cDNA to act as the sequencing template. Here immunoSEQ multiplex PCR was the method, and the copy in TCRdb shows in-frame clones only, minus some. The sample lists around 110,000 clones, over 80% occurring once. V trimming: 5 bases; J trimming: 9 bases; junction bases outside the gene matches: 9. The CDR3 loop spans 15 amino acids. CDR1 and CDR2 from the germline V gene are MNHNY and SVGAGI (reference sequence). With regard to this clone: Its target is unknown.

This chain joins TRBV6-6 and TRBJ2-1; 11 bases fit TRBD1. The specimen comprised CD8+ T cells sorted from blood, sampled at week 24, from a patient treated with tofacitinib. The sequence came from a human donor with alopecia areata. The CDR3 nucleotides read TGTGCCAGCAGTCCGGGACAGGGGGACAATGGTGAGCAGTTCTTC. Translated: CASSPGQGDNGEQFF.